This passage covers 5 T cell receptor beta chains from one sample sequenced in a study of read filtering for tumor transcriptome and immune sequencing. The library was built from roughly 400 ng RNA with molecular barcoded adaptors for alpha/delta and beta/gamma chains. Each CDR3 protein gets one entry after TCRdb re-called the reads with MiXCR. The profile shows around 40,000 distinct CDR3 sequences, roughly an eighth of them singletons. Specimen: a population of CD138-negative cells sorted from bone marrow. The receptors were gathered from a donor at least 40 years old with multiple myeloma.

This sequence joins TRBV7-2 and TRBJ2-3; TRBD2 matches at 14 bases. Germline V gene data show CDR1 as SGHTA and CDR2 as FQGNSA. There are 20 residues in the CDR3. The trim removed 3 bases at V and 1 base at J, leaving 12 bases unmatched. The DNA for the CDR3 is TGTGCCAGCAGCTTTATGGGGGGGACTAGCGGGAGCAGAGGCACAGATACGCAGTATTTT. It translates to CASSFMGGTSGSRGTDTQYF.

With regard to this clonotype: This may stem from a read error, because a much larger clone lies one nucleotide away. The CDR3 sequence is CASSGSGITEAFF. As DNA, the CDR3 is TGCGCCAGCAGTGGGTCAGGGATTACTGAAGCTTTCTTT. This chain connects TRBV10-2 to TRBJ1-1; TRBD1 might be the D (5 bases). Trimming cost V 4 bases and J 5 bases, with 11 bases left between them. CDR1 is WSHSY, CDR2 SAAADI, per germline. The CDR3 has 13 amino acids.

This clonotype was recorded many times. This chain links TRBV7-9 with TRBJ2-7, with D possibly TRBD1 on 5 matching bases. V dropped 4 bases and J dropped 6 bases, with 19 bases sitting between them. Per the germline V gene, CDR1 is SEHNR and CDR2 is FQNEAQ (reference sequence). This CDR3 region has 15 residues. The CDR3 DNA sequence: TGTGCCAGCAGCTCAGATCAGGGCTTGCTCCTCGAGCAGTACTTC. Translated: CASSSDQGLLLEQYF.

This clonotype showed up many times. The chain couples TRBV5-1 to TRBJ2-5; possibly TRBD1 for D (7 bases). The V gene lost 0 bases and the J gene lost 0 bases, with 12 bases spanning the gap. The CDR3 has 16 amino acids. Germline assignment: CDR1 SGHRS and CDR2 YFSETQ. The CDR3 spells CASSLDRGLYQETQYF. CDR3 nucleotide sequence: TGCGCCAGCAGCTTGGACAGGGGACTGTACCAAGAGACCCAGTACTTC.

This clonotype has ten or more counts. The chain links TRBV30 to TRBJ2-1, with D perhaps TRBD2 (6 bases). V was clipped by 2 bases and J by 8 bases, with 19 bases between them. This CDR3 region has 15 residues. Germline V gene sequence: CDR1 GTSNPN, CDR2 SVGIG (reference sequence). The CDR3 loop is CAWSPGTGGIDEQFF. CDR3 bases: TGTGCCTGGAGTCCCGGGACTGGCGGTATCGATGAGCAGTTCTTC.